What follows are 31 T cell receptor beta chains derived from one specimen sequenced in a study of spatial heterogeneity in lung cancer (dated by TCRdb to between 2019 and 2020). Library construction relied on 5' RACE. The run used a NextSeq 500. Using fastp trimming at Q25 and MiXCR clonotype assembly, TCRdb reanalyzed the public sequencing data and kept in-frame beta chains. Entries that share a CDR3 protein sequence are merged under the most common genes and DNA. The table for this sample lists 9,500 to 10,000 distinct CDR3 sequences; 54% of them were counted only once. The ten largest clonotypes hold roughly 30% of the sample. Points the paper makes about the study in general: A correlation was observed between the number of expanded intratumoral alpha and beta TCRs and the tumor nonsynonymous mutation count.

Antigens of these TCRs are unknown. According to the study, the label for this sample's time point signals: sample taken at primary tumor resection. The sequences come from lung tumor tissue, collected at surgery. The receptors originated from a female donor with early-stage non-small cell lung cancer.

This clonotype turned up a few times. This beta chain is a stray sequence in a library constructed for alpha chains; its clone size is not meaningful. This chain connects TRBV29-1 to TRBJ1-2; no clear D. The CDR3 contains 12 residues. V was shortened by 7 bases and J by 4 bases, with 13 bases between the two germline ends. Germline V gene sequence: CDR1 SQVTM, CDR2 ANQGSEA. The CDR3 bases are TGCAGCGCCATAGGGCACCTCTATGGCTACACCTTC. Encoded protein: CSAIGHLYGYTF.

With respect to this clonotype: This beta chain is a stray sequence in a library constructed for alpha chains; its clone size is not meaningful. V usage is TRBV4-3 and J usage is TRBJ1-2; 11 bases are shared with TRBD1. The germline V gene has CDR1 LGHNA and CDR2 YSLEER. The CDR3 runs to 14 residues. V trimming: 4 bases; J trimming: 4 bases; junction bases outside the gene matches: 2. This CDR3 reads CASSRGQGAYGYTF. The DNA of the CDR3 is TGCGCCAGCAGCCGCGGACAGGGGGCCTATGGCTACACCTTC.

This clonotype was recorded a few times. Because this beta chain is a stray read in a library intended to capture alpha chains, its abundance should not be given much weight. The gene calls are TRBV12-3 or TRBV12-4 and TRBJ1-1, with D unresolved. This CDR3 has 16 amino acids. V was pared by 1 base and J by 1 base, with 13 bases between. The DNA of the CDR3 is TGTGCCAGCAGTTTAGAGGGTTGGGATGGGAACACTGAAGCTTTCTTT. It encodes CASSLEGWDGNTEAFF.

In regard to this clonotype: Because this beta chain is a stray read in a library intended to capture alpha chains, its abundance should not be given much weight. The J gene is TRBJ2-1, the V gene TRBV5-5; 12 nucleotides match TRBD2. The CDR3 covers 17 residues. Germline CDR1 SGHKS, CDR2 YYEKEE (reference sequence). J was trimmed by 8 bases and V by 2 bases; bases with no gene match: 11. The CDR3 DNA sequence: TGTGCCAGCAGCTTATCCCTCGGACTAGCGGGACTCCATGAGCAGTTCTTC. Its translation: CASSLSLGLAGLHEQFF.

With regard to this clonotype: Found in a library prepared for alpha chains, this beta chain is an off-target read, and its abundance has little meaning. The CDR3 DNA follows: TGTGCCAGCAGTTTTCGGTCACCCTCCTACAATGAGCAGTTCTTC. Protein: CASSFRSPSYNEQFF. The chain combines TRBV12-3 or TRBV12-4 with TRBJ2-1, with D unresolved. The CDR3 totals 15 residues. Between the trimmed V and J ends, which lost 3 bases and 0 bases, there was a span of 9 bases.

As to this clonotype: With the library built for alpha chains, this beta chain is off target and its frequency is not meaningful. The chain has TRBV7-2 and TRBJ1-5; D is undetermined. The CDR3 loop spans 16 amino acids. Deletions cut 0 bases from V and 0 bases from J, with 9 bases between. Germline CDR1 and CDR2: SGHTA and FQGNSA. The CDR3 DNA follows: TGTGCCAGCAGCTTAGCGGACGGGTATAGCAATCAGCCCCAGCATTTT. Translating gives CASSLADGYSNQPQHF.

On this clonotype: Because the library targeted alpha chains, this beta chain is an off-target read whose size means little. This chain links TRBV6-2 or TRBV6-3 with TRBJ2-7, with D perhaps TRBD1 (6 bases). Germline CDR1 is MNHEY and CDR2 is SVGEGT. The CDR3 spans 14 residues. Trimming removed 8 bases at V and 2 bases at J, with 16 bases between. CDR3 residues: CASSRGSGPYEQYF. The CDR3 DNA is TGTGCCAGCTCTAGGGGGTCTGGGCCCTACGAGCAGTACTTC.

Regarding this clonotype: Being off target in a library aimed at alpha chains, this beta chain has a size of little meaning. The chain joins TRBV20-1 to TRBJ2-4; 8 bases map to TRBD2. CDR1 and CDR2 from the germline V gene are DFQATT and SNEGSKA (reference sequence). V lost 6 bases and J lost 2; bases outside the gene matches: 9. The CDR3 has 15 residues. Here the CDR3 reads CSALTLAGTKNIQYF. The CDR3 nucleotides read TGCAGTGCCTTGACCTTAGCGGGGACCAAAAACATTCAGTACTTC.

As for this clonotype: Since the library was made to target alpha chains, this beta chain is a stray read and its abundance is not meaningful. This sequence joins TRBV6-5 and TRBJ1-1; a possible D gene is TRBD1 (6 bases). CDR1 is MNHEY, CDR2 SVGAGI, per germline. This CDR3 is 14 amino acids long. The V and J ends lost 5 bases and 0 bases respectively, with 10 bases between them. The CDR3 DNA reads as TGTGCCAGCAGTCGACAGGCGTTGAACACTGAAGCTTTCTTT. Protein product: CASSRQALNTEAFF.

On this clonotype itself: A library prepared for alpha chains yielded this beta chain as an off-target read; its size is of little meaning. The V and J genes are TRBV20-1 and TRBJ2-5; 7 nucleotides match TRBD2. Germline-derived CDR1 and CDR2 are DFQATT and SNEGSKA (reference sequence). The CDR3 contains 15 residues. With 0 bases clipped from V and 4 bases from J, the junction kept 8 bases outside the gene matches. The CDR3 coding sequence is TGCAGTGCTAGAGATCCCGTGGGAGGGCCAGAGACCCAGTACTTC. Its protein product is CSARDPVGGPETQYF.

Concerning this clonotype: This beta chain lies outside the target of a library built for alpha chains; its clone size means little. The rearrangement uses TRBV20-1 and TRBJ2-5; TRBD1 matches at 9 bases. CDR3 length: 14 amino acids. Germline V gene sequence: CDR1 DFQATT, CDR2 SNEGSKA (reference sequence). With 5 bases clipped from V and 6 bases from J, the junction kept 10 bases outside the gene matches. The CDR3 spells CSAPDRGREKTQYF. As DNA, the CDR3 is TGCAGTGCTCCGGACAGGGGAAGAGAGAAGACCCAGTACTTC.

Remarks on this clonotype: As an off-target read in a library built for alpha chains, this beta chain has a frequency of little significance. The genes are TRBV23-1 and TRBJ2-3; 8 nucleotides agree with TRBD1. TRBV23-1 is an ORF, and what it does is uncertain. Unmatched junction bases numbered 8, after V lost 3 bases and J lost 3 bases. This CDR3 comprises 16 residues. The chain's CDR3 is CASSHPTGGRTDTQYF. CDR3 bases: TGCGCCAGCAGTCACCCCACAGGGGGAAGGACAGATACGCAGTATTTT.

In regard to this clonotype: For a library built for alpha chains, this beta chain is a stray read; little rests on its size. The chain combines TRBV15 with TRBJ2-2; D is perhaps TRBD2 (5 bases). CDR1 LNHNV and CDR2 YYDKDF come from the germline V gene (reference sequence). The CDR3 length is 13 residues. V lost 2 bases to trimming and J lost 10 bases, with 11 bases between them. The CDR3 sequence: CATSRRAVTELFF. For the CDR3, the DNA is TGTGCCACCAGCAGAAGAGCGGTAACGGAGCTGTTTTTT.

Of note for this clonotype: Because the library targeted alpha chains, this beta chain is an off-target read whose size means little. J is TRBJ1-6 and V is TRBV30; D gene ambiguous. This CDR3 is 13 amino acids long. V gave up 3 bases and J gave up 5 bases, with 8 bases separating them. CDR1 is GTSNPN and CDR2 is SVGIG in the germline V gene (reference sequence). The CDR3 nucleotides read TGTGCCTGGAGCGGCAGGAATAATTCACCCCTCCACTTT. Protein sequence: CAWSGRNNSPLHF.

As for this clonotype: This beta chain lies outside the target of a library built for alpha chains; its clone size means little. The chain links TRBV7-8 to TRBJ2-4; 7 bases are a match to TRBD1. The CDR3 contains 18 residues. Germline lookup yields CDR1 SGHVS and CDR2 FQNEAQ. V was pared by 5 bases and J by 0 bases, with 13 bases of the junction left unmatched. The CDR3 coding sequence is TGTGCCAGCAGCCCACAAAGGGGGCAGATCATAGCCAAAAACATTCAGTACTTC. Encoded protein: CASSPQRGQIIAKNIQYF.

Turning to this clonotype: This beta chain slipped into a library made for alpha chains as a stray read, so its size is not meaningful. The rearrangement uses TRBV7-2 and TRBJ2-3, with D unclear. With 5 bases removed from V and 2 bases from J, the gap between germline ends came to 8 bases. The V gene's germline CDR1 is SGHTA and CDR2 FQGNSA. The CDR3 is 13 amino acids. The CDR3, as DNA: TGTGCCAGCAGCCCCCGGGTCACAGATACGCAGTATTTT. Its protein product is CASSPRVTDTQYF.

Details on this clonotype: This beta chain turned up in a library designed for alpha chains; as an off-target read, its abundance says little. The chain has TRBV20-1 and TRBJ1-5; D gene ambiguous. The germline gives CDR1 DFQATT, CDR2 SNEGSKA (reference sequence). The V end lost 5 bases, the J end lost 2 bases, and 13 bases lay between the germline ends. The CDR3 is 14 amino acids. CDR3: CSAPVGGGNQPQHF. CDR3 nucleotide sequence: TGCAGTGCTCCAGTAGGTGGAGGCAATCAGCCCCAGCATTTT.

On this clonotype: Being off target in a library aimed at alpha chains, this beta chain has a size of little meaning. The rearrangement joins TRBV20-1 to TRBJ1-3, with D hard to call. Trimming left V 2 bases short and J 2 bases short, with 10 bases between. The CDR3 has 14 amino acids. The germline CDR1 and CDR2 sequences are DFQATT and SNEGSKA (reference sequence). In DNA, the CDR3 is TGCAGTGCTAGAAGAGCGGTCGCTGGAAACACCATATATTTT. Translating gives CSARRAVAGNTIYF.

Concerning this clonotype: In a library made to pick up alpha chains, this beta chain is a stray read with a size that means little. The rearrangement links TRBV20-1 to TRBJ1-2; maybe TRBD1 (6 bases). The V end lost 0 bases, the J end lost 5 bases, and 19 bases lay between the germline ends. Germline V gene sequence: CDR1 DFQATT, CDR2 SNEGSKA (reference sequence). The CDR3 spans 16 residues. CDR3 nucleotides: TGCAGTGCTAGAGATCTAAACGTACAGGGAGCATATGGCTACACCTTC. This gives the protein CSARDLNVQGAYGYTF.

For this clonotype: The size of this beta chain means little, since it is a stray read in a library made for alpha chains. CDR3 nucleotides: TGTGCCATCGCAACCAGCTTTGGCTACACCTTC. It encodes CAIATSFGYTF. This rearrangement joins TRBV7-6 to TRBJ1-2; D not certain. This CDR3 contains 11 residues. V was clipped by 10 bases and J by 7 bases, with 13 bases between them. Germline V CDR1 and CDR2: SGHVS, FNYEAQ.

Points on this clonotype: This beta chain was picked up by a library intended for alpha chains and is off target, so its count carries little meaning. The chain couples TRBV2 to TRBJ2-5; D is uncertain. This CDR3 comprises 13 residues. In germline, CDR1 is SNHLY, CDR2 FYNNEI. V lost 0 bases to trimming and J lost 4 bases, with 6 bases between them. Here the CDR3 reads CASSEAHRETQYF. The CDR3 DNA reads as TGTGCCAGCAGTGAAGCGCATAGAGAGACCCAGTACTTC.

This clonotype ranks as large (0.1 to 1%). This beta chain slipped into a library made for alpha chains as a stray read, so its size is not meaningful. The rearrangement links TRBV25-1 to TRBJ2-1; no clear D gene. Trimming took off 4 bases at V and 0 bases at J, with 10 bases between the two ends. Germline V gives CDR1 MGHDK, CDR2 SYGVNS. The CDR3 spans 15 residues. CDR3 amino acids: CASSGRASSYNEQFF. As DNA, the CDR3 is TGTGCCAGCAGTGGTAGGGCGAGCTCCTACAATGAGCAGTTCTTC.

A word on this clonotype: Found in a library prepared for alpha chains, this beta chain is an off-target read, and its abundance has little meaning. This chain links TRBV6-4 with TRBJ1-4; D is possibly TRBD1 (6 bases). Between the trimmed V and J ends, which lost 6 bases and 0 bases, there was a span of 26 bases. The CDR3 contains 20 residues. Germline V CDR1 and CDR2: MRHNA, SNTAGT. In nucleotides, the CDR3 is TGTGCCAGCAGGGTTTCCCTTGGACAGCCCTGGACGGCAACTAATGAAAAACTGTTTTTT. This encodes CASRVSLGQPWTATNEKLFF.

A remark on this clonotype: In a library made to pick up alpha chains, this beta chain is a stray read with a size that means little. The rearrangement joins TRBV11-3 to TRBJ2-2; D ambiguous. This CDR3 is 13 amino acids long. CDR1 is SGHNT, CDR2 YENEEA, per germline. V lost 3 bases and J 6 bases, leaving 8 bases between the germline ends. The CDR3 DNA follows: TGTGCCAGCAGCTTGGCCGTGGCCGGGGAGCTGTTTTTT. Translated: CASSLAVAGELFF. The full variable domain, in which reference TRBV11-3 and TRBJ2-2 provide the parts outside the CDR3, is EAGVVQSPRYKIIEKKQPVAFWCNPISGHNTLYWYLQNLGQGPELLIRYENEEAVDDSQLPKDRFSAERLKGVDSTLKIQPAELGDSAVYLCASSLAVAGELFFGEGSRLTVL.

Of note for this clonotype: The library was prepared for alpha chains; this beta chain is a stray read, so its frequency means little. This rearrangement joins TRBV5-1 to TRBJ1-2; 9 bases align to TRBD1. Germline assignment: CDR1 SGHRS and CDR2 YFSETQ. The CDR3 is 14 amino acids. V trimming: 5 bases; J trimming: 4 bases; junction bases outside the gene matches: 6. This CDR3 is CASRATGGGYGYTF. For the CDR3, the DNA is TGCGCCAGCAGAGCAACAGGGGGCGGCTATGGCTACACCTTC.

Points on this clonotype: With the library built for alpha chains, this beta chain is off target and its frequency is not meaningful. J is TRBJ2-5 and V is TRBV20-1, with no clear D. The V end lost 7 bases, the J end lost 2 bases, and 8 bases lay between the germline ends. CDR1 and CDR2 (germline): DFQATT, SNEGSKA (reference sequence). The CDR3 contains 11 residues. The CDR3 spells CSGLQQETQYF. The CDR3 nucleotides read TGCAGTGGATTACAGCAAGAGACCCAGTACTTC.

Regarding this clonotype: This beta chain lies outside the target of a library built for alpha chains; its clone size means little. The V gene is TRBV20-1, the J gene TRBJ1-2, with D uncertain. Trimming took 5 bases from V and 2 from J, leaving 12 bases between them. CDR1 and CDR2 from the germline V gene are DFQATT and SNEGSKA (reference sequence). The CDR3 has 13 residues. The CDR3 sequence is CSAATGPNYGYTF. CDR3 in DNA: TGCAGTGCTGCCACGGGCCCGAACTATGGCTACACCTTC.

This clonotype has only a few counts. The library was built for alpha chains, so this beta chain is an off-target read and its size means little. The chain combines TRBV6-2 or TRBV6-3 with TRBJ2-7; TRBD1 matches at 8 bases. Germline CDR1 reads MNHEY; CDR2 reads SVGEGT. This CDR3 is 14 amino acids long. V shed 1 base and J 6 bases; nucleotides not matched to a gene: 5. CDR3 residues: CASSYWTGSGEQYF. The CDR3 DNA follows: TGTGCCAGCAGTTACTGGACAGGGAGTGGCGAGCAGTACTTC.

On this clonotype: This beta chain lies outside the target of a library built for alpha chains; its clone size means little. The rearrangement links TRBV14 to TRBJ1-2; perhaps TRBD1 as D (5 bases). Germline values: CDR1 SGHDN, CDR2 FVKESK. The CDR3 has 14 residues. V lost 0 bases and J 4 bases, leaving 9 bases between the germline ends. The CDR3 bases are TGTGCCAGCAGCCAAGAAAGGGGCCTCTATGGCTACACCTTC. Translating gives CASSQERGLYGYTF.

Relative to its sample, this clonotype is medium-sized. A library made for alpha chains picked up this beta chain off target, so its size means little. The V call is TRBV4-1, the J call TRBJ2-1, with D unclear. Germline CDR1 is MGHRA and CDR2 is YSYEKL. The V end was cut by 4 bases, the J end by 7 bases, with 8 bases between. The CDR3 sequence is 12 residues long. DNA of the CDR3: TGCGCCAGCAGCCCTGGACGGAATGAGCAGTTCTTC. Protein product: CASSPGRNEQFF.

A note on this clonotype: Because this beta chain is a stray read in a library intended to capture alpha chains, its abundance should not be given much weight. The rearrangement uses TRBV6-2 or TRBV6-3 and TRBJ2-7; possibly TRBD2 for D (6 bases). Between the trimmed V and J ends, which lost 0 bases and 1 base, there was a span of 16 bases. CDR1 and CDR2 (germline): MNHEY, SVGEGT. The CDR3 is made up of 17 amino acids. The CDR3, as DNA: TGTGCCAGCAGTTACTCGAGGAGGGGCGGGGTATCCTACGAGCAGTACTTC. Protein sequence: CASSYSRRGGVSYEQYF.